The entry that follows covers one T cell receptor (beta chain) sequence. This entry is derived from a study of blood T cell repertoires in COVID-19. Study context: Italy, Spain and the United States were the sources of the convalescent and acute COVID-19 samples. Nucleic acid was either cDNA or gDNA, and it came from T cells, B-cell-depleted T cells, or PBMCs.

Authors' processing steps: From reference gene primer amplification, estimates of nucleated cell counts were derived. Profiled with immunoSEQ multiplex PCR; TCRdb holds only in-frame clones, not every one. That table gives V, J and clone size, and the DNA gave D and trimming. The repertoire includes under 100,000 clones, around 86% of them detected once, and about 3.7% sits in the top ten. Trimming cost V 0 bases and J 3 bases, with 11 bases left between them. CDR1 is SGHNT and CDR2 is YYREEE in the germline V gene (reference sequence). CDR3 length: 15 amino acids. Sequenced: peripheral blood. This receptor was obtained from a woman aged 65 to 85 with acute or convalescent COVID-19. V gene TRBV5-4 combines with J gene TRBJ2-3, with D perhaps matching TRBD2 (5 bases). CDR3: CASSLAPAETDTQYF. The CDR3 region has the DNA TGTGCCAGCAGCTTGGCTCCAGCGGAGACAGATACGCAGTATTTT.